What follows are 30 T cell receptor beta chains derived from one specimen sequenced in a study of blood T cell repertoires in COVID-19. Libraries were prepared by immunoSEQ multiplex PCR; TCRdb keeps only in-frame clonotypes and omits some of them. The table lists 110,000 to 150,000 clones, about 80% of them singletons. The specimen sequenced was peripheral blood. These receptors were collected from a human donor in a cohort sampled during active COVID-19.

The chain combines TRBV4-3 with TRBJ2-2; a possible D gene is TRBD2 (5 bases). The CDR3 extends over 14 amino acids. V lost 1 base and J 5 bases, leaving 8 bases between the germline ends. CDR1 and CDR2 from the germline V gene are LGHNA and YSLEER. CDR3 in DNA: TGCGCCAGCAGCCAAGTACGAGGGACCGGGGAGCTGTTTTTT. Encoded protein: CASSQVRGTGELFF.

In DNA form, the CDR3 reads TGTGCCAGCAGCCCGGACTTGGGAAACACCATATATTTT. This encodes CASSPDLGNTIYF. V usage is TRBV9 and J usage is TRBJ1-3; D gene ambiguous. With 4 bases removed from V and 4 bases from J, the gap between germline ends came to 9 bases. There are 13 residues in the CDR3. Germline-derived CDR1 and CDR2 are SGDLS and YYNGEE.

There are a few counts of this clone. The CDR3 DNA is TGCGCCACCGGTTCCGGGACAATCGGCACTGAAGCTTTCTTT. It specifies CATGSGTIGTEAFF. The gene calls are TRBV5-1 and TRBJ1-1; TRBD1 is a possible D gene (6 bases). V shed 9 bases and J shed 4 bases, with 19 bases lying between them. CDR1 SGHRS and CDR2 YFSETQ come from the germline V gene. CDR3 length: 14 residues. Based on the CDR3 plus reference TRBV5-1 and TRBJ1-1, the full variable domain is KAGVTQTPRYLIKTRGQQVTLSCSPISGHRSVSWYQQTPGQGLQFLFEYFSETQRNKGNFPGRFSGRQFSNSRSEMNVSTLELGDSALYLCATGSGTIGTEAFFGQGTRLTVV.

As to this clone: Other DNA sequences in the sample encode the same CDR3. The rearrangement links TRBV5-1 to TRBJ2-3; TRBD1 is a possible D gene (5 bases). V shed 0 bases and J shed 0 bases, with 8 bases lying between them. This CDR3 region has 15 residues. The germline CDR1 and CDR2 sequences are SGHRS and YFSETQ. The CDR3 bases are TGCGCCAGCAGCTTGGAAGCAGGGAGCACAGATACGCAGTATTTT. Protein: CASSLEAGSTDTQYF.

The V call is TRBV5-4, the J call TRBJ1-2, with D unresolved. CDR1 is SGHNT, CDR2 YYREEE, per germline (reference sequence). This CDR3 spans 14 amino acids. V lost 3 bases and J 2 bases, leaving 11 bases between the germline ends. The CDR3, as DNA: TGTGCCAGCAGCTCGGGTGGTTCGAACTATGGCTACACCTTC. Translation: CASSSGGSNYGYTF. The variable domain in full, completed from reference TRBV5-4 and TRBJ1-2, reads ETGVTQSPTHLIKTRGQQVTLRCSSQSGHNTVSWYQQALGQGPQFIFQYYREEENGRGNFPPRFSGLQFPNYSSELNVNALELDDSALYLCASSSGGSNYGYTFGSGTRLTVV.

The chain is built from TRBV15 and TRBJ2-3; 7 bases agree with TRBD2. The CDR3 contains 17 residues. Unmatched junction bases numbered 14, after V lost 3 bases and J lost 5 bases. Looked up from germline, CDR1 is LNHNV and CDR2 is YYDKDF (reference sequence). The CDR3 loop is CATSRSSLAGVGDTQYF. CDR3 sequence (DNA): TGTGCCACCAGCAGGAGTTCCCTCGCGGGGGTGGGAGATACGCAGTATTTT.

This chain connects TRBV5-4 to TRBJ1-2, with 8 nucleotides matching TRBD1. Germline V gene sequence: CDR1 SGHNT, CDR2 YYREEE (reference sequence). The CDR3 sequence is 17 residues long. Losses at the gene ends were 3 bases for V and 5 bases for J; bases not matched to a gene: 15. The CDR3 spells CASSSRGQGSPEYGYTF. The CDR3 coding sequence is TGTGCCAGCAGCTCCAGGGGGCAGGGGTCGCCGGAATATGGCTACACCTTC. The whole variable domain, filled in from reference TRBV5-4 and TRBJ1-2, reads ETGVTQSPTHLIKTRGQQVTLRCSSQSGHNTVSWYQQALGQGPQFIFQYYREEENGRGNFPPRFSGLQFPNYSSELNVNALELDDSALYLCASSSRGQGSPEYGYTFGSGTRLTVV.

The CDR3 loop reads CASSRGANTGELFF. The CDR3 bases are TGTGCCAGTAGTAGGGGGGCGAACACCGGGGAGCTGTTTTTT. The chain couples TRBV19 to TRBJ2-2, with D perhaps matching TRBD2 (6 bases). Germline loops: CDR1 LNHDA, CDR2 SQIVND (reference sequence). The CDR3 contains 14 residues. The V gene lost 4 bases and the J gene lost 0 bases, with 6 bases spanning the gap.

The chain employs TRBV7-3 and TRBJ2-2; 8 positions agree with TRBD2. The V and J ends lost 7 bases and 0 bases, in that order; junction bases with no gene match: 4. Germline CDR1 and CDR2: SGHTA and FQGTGA. There are 15 residues in the CDR3. CDR3 protein: CASNVAGTNTGELFF. The CDR3 DNA reads as TGTGCCAGCAACGTAGCGGGGACGAACACCGGGGAGCTGTTTTTT.

This chain joins TRBV19 and TRBJ2-3; a possible D gene is TRBD1 (6 bases). CDR1 and CDR2 from the germline V gene are LNHDA and SQIVND (reference sequence). Trimming took 1 base from V and 0 from J, leaving 11 bases between them. The CDR3 sequence is 16 residues long. CDR3: CASSIGTATSTDTQYF. DNA for the CDR3: TGTGCCAGTAGTATAGGGACAGCCACTAGCACAGATACGCAGTATTTT. The full variable domain, completed using reference TRBV19 and TRBJ2-3, is DGGITQSPKYLFRKEGQNVTLSCEQNLNHDAMYWYRQDPGQGLRLIYYSQIVNDFQKGDIAEGYSVSREKKESFPLTVTSAQKNPTAFYLCASSIGTATSTDTQYFGPGTRLTVL.

This chain connects TRBV6-5 to TRBJ1-2; possibly TRBD1 for D (6 bases). Trimming stripped 6 bases from V and 5 bases from J, with 16 bases between. This CDR3 has 14 residues. From germline, CDR1 is MNHEY and CDR2 SVGAGI. The CDR3 loop reads CASRRGHEDYGYTF. DNA of the CDR3: TGTGCCAGCAGGAGGGGACACGAGGATTATGGCTACACCTTC.

The CDR3 nucleotides are TGTGCCAGCTCCCGGGACAGTAAAAGCAATCAGCCCCAGCATTTT. This gives the protein CASSRDSKSNQPQHF. The chain combines TRBV7-2 with TRBJ1-5, with 7 bases identical to TRBD1. Germline lookup yields CDR1 SGHTA and CDR2 FQGNSA. The J segment lost 1 base and the V segment lost 8 bases, leaving 8 bases of the junction unmatched. This CDR3 comprises 15 residues. Complete variable domain (other parts from reference TRBV7-2 and TRBJ1-5): GAGVSQSPSNKVTEKGKDVELRCDPISGHTALYWYRQSLGQGLEFLIYFQGNSAPDKSGLPSDRFSAERTGGSVSTLTIQRTQQEDSAVYLCASSRDSKSNQPQHFGDGTRLSIL.

The chain employs TRBV2 and TRBJ1-6; 11 bases line up with TRBD1. Germline V lookup: CDR1 SNHLY, CDR2 FYNNEI. The V segment lost 6 bases and the J segment 7 bases; nucleotides outside the gene matches: 5. The CDR3 is made up of 15 amino acids. The CDR3 nucleotides read TGTGCCAGCAGCCGGGACAGGGGGAGGAATTCACCCCTCCACTTT. Its protein is CASSRDRGRNSPLHF.

The chain carries TRBV7-2 and TRBJ2-5; 10 bases are shared with TRBD1. CDR1 SGHTA and CDR2 FQGNSA come from the germline V gene. CDR3 length equals 13 residues. The trim removed 5 bases at V and 5 bases at J, leaving 2 bases unmatched. The CDR3 DNA reads TGTGCCAGCAGCCGGGACAGGGGTGAGACCCAGTACTTC. Translation: CASSRDRGETQYF.

This clone was recorded once. CDR3 nucleotide sequence: TGCGCCAGCAGCTTGGTTGAGGGAACTGAAGCTTTCTTT. Translated, it gives CASSLVEGTEAFF. This chain links TRBV5-1 with TRBJ1-1; D is ambiguous. The CDR3 covers 13 residues. V lost 0 bases and J lost 5, with 8 bases in between. Germline lookup yields CDR1 SGHRS and CDR2 YFSETQ.

The V call is TRBV15, the J call TRBJ2-7, with a tentative D call TRBD1 (6 bases). The germline V gene has CDR1 LNHNV and CDR2 YYDKDF (reference sequence). Trimming left V 1 base short and J 4 bases short, with 14 bases between. This CDR3 has 15 residues. CDR3 region: CATSRGPQGQYEQYF. Here the CDR3 DNA reads TGTGCCACCAGCAGAGGGCCCCAGGGGCAATACGAGCAGTACTTC.

J is TRBJ1-2 and V is TRBV6-5, with D possibly being TRBD1 (5 bases). This CDR3 has 14 amino acids. Deletions cut 7 bases from V and 0 bases from J, with 12 bases between. The germline gives CDR1 MNHEY, CDR2 SVGAGI. The CDR3 loop reads CASTEVTANYGYTF. CDR3 coding DNA: TGTGCCAGCACCGAAGTGACAGCTAACTATGGCTACACCTTC.

This clone was detected only a few times. The genes are TRBV6-1 and TRBJ2-1, with TRBD2 as a possible D gene (6 bases). The ends were cut back, 3 bases at V and 3 bases at J, with 12 bases in the middle. Per germline, CDR1 MNHNS and CDR2 SASEGT. The CDR3 is 15 amino acids. The CDR3 region is CASSDRTMGYNEQFF. The CDR3 nucleotides are TGTGCCAGCAGTGATAGGACTATGGGCTACAATGAGCAGTTCTTC.

V is TRBV7-2 and J is TRBJ1-5; TRBD1 is a possible D gene (5 bases). In germline, CDR1 is SGHTA, CDR2 FQGNSA. This CDR3 has 15 residues. V shed 5 bases and J shed 0 bases, with 11 bases lying between them. The CDR3 reads CASSPWTNSNQPQHF. The CDR3 DNA sequence: TGTGCCAGCAGCCCCTGGACAAATAGCAATCAGCCCCAGCATTTT.

This rearrangement joins TRBV12-3 or TRBV12-4 to TRBJ2-7, with TRBD2 as a possible D gene (5 bases). V was trimmed by 6 bases and J by 5 bases, leaving 14 bases between them. This CDR3 is built from 13 residues. The CDR3 here is CASSIIPGNEQYF. The CDR3 bases are TGTGCCAGCAGCATTATCCCCGGGAACGAGCAGTACTTC.

This clone was seen only once. CDR3 DNA sequence: TGTGCCAGCAGCCGCGACAGGAACACCGGGGAGCTGTTTTTT. It is translated as CASSRDRNTGELFF. The chain carries TRBV7-2 and TRBJ2-2; D is perhaps TRBD1 (5 bases). V was shortened by 5 bases and J by 1 base, with 8 bases between the two germline ends. This CDR3 spans 14 amino acids. CDR1 is SGHTA and CDR2 is FQGNSA in the germline V gene.

V is TRBV5-1 and J is TRBJ2-7, with TRBD2 identical over 9 bases. This CDR3 comprises 15 residues. The ends lost 0 bases at V and 3 bases at J; junction bases unmatched: 4. The germline gives CDR1 SGHRS, CDR2 YFSETQ. CDR3 residues: CASSLALAGLYEQYF. CDR3 DNA sequence: TGCGCCAGCAGCTTGGCACTAGCGGGTCTCTACGAGCAGTACTTC.

This chain uses TRBV19 with TRBJ2-7, with unresolved D. With 7 bases removed from V and 0 bases from J, the gap between germline ends came to 19 bases. Germline values: CDR1 LNHDA, CDR2 SQIVND (reference sequence). The CDR3 extends over 16 amino acids. The CDR3 DNA sequence: TGTGCCAGTAAAAAGGAAATGGGCATTAGCTCCTACGAGCAGTACTTC. Translation gives CASKKEMGISSYEQYF. Drawing the rest from reference TRBV19 and TRBJ2-7, the complete variable domain is DGGITQSPKYLFRKEGQNVTLSCEQNLNHDAMYWYRQDPGQGLRLIYYSQIVNDFQKGDIAEGYSVSREKKESFPLTVTSAQKNPTAFYLCASKKEMGISSYEQYFGPGTRLTVT.

V and J are TRBV30 and TRBJ2-1, with a tentative D call TRBD2 (5 bases). Germline-derived CDR1 and CDR2 are GTSNPN and SVGIG (reference sequence). V lost 0 bases and J 10 bases, leaving 16 bases between the germline ends. The CDR3 runs to 14 residues. CDR3 coding DNA: TGTGCCTGGAGTGTAGCCTCTTGGGCGGGCGAGCAGTTCTTC. Amino acids: CAWSVASWAGEQFF.

The chain recombines TRBV10-3 with TRBJ2-1; D possibly corresponds to TRBD2 (7 bases). The CDR3 covers 13 residues. Germline V lookup: CDR1 ENHRY, CDR2 SYGVKD. V lost 8 bases to trimming and J lost 8 bases, with 16 bases between them. In DNA form, the CDR3 reads TGTGCCATCCTGGAGGGGGGGAGCGATGAGCAGTTCTTC. Its translation is CAILEGGSDEQFF.

This clone was seen more than once but under ten times. The chain joins TRBV5-1 to TRBJ1-5; 8 positions agree with TRBD1. The CDR3 runs to 13 residues. The V gene's germline CDR1 is SGHRS and CDR2 YFSETQ. V trimming: 4 bases; J trimming: 8 bases; junction bases outside the gene matches: 5. CDR3 nucleotides: TGCGCCAGCAGCCAGGGGGCAGGTGAGCCCCAGCATTTT. The encoded protein is CASSQGAGEPQHF.

The J gene is TRBJ2-5, the V gene TRBV7-2, with TRBD2 as a possible D gene (7 bases). CDR1 is SGHTA and CDR2 is FQGNSA in the germline V gene. This CDR3 region has 14 residues. Trimming took off 7 bases at V and 5 bases at J, with 17 bases between the two ends. CDR3 loop: CASTLGGRMETQYF. As DNA, the CDR3 is TGTGCCAGCACCCTCGGGGGGCGGATGGAGACCCAGTACTTC.

The rearrangement links TRBV9 to TRBJ1-3; no reliable D call. Looked up from germline, CDR1 is SGDLS and CDR2 is YYNGEE. The CDR3 totals 14 residues. Deletions cut 0 bases from V and 4 bases from J, with 8 bases between. The CDR3 is CASSVEDRGNTIYF. The CDR3 DNA reads as TGTGCCAGCAGCGTAGAAGATCGGGGAAACACCATATATTTT.

The V and J genes are TRBV12-3 or TRBV12-4 and TRBJ1-2; D not certain. The CDR3 length is 12 residues. V was shortened by 1 base and J by 5 bases, with 5 bases between the two germline ends. In DNA, the CDR3 is TGTGCCAGCAGTTTAGACATTTATGGCTACACCTTC. Protein sequence: CASSLDIYGYTF.

The chain links TRBV5-1 to TRBJ1-2; TRBD1 might be the D (5 bases). Germline CDR1 and CDR2: SGHRS and YFSETQ. V lost 4 bases and J lost 5, with 15 bases in between. The CDR3 runs to 14 residues. The CDR3 DNA sequence: TGCGCCAGCAGCGTAGGGGTCCAGAATTATGGCTACACCTTC. It encodes CASSVGVQNYGYTF.